This T cell receptor beta chain was captured by sequencing in a study of blood T cell repertoires in COVID-19 (dated by TCRdb to between 2020 and 2021). In the study overall: The collaborator samples originated in the United States, Italy and Spain and spanned the acute and convalescent phases of COVID-19. The prospective study material was composed of cDNA or gDNA derived from T cells, B-cell-depleted T cells, or PBMCs. Deeply sampled blood TCRbeta repertoires from subjects exposed to, actively infected with, or recovered from COVID-19 were included in the dataset. The repertoires were made available in a free public database intended to serve as a resource for research on the immune response to SARS-CoV-2. The samples were drawn from the first 160 participants of the ongoing ImmuneRACE study and from under 1,500 subjects provided by 6 global collaborators. Nearly every sample came with metadata listing a de-identified subject ID, COVID-19 status, age in years and sex. Where HLA class I and class II types were available, the types were taken from metadata supplied by the sample provider, not from assay-based typing. The study at large found these results: How much clinical and demographic metadata was included differed by source and by participant, and the metadata was provided uncurated.

TCRbeta CDR3 regions were amplified from genomic DNA using the immunoSEQ Assay, a bias-controlled multiplex PCR. As for the original processing: Within the assay, amplification of reference gene primers was used to estimate how many nucleated cells each sample contained. To quantify the absolute abundance of each unique TCRbeta CDR3 rearrangement, sequence reads were collapsed and filtered. For each sample, productive Simpson clonality was calculated as the square root of Simpson's diversity index over productive rearrangements. TCRdb carries this immuneACCESS record with in-frame sequences only. Its versions omit some clonotypes, under half of them owing to an unresolved V gene in the studies checked, with the rest unexplained. V and J calls and clone size come straight from that table; D and trimming were deduced from the DNA. The sample table shows 130,000 to 150,000 clones, and approximately 87% are seen once. 1% to 1.5% of the sample is taken by the ten largest.

Enrolling through a virtual design, the prospective study's participants ranged in age from roughly 18 to 95 years and lived across 24 United States geographic areas. In the prospective study, participants were assigned to cohorts based on the clinical history participants reported in a screening survey and a study questionnaire. In the prospective study, whole blood, serum and a nasopharyngeal or oropharyngeal swab were collected from each participant by mobile phlebotomists. Additional blood draws and questionnaires over an approximately 2-month period could optionally be provided by prospective study participants. Blood samples from the prospective study were shipped frozen or at room temperature prior to DNA extraction. Worth noting for this clone: Its antigen is still unknown. No quality values exist for individual bases; no much larger clone is one base distant.

Ends trimmed: V by 5 bases, J by 2 bases; bases unmatched to a gene: 8. Looking up the germline V gene (reference sequence) yields CDR1 LNHNV and CDR2 YYDKDF. Counted from cysteine to phenylalanine, this CDR3 has 16 amino acids. The CDR3 DNA has 48 bases and is translated from base 1. The TCR sequence derives from a young woman with acute COVID-19. The sample consisted of PBMCs or T cells enriched from blood (not recorded which). The receptor chain draws on TRBV15 and TRBJ2-3; TRBD1 matches 9 bases in the middle. The DNA sequence follows: TGTGCCACCAGCCCGACAGGGGGTAGCAACACAGATACGCAGTATTTT. Translated, it gives CATSPTGGSNTDTQYF.